A single sample is the source of the 20 T cell receptor beta chains below, sequenced in a study of OX40 agonist ivuxolimab in advanced cancers. Assay used: immunoSEQ multiplex PCR; TCRdb lists only in-frame clones, some missing. The table lists 30,000 to 40,000 clones, around 80% of them singletons. The starting material was CD4+ or CD8+ T cells sorted from blood, obtained in a trial of the OX40 agonist ivuxolimab. The receptors were gathered from an adult with an advanced solid tumor such as melanoma, head and neck, liver or kidney cancer.

This chain links TRBV6-4 with TRBJ2-3, with TRBD2 identical over 9 bases. V lost 3 bases, J lost 0 bases, and 4 bases stayed unmatched. CDR1 and CDR2 from the germline V gene are MRHNA and SNTAGT. The CDR3 loop spans 16 amino acids. The CDR3 DNA reads as TGTGCCAGCAGTGAGCTAGCGGGGCCTAGCACAGATACGCAGTATTTT. It encodes CASSELAGPSTDTQYF.

The genes are TRBV11-3 and TRBJ2-3; tentative D call: TRBD2 (7 bases). The CDR3 extends over 15 amino acids. From germline, CDR1 is SGHNT and CDR2 YENEEA. V gave up 4 bases and J gave up 5 bases, with 16 bases separating them. CDR3 protein: CASSSLGGAGDTQYF. The CDR3 bases are TGTGCCAGCAGCTCCCTAGGGGGGGCCGGAGATACGCAGTATTTT.

This chain connects TRBV30 to TRBJ2-7, with D unresolved. Trimming pared 2 bases from V and 2 bases from J, leaving 10 bases between. CDR3 length equals 13 residues. Germline-derived CDR1 and CDR2 are GTSNPN and SVGIG (reference sequence). The CDR3 DNA is TGTGCCTGGAGTAGGGCAGACGCCTACGAGCAGTACTTC. This sequence encodes CAWSRADAYEQYF.

The chain has TRBV6-5 and TRBJ1-1; D is uncertain. Trimming removed 0 bases at V and 1 base at J, with 6 bases between. Germline loops: CDR1 MNHEY, CDR2 SVGAGI. The CDR3 spans 14 residues. CDR3 coding DNA: TGTGCCAGCAGTTACTCGAGAGGGAACACTGAAGCTTTCTTT. Protein sequence: CASSYSRGNTEAFF.

This clone was observed a handful of times. CDR3 coding DNA: TGTGCCAGCGGTCGGGGGCGAAACGAAAAACTGTTTTTT. Translating gives CASGRGRNEKLFF. V is TRBV6-5 and J is TRBJ1-4; maybe TRBD1 (6 bases). V lost 8 bases to trimming and J lost 8 bases, with 15 bases between them. The germline CDR1 and CDR2 sequences are MNHEY and SVGAGI. This CDR3 is 13 amino acids long.

This clone appeared a few times. The CDR3 loop is CASSQTIGQGWGAFF. DNA for the CDR3: TGTGCCAGTAGTCAGACCATAGGACAGGGTTGGGGCGCTTTCTTT. The chain carries TRBV19 and TRBJ1-1, with TRBD1 matching over 8 bases. The V segment lost 5 bases and the J segment 11 bases; nucleotides outside the gene matches: 16. The CDR3 has 15 residues. The V gene's germline CDR1 is LNHDA and CDR2 SQIVND (reference sequence). Combining the CDR3 with reference TRBV19 and TRBJ1-1 gives the whole variable domain DGGITQSPKYLFRKEGQNVTLSCEQNLNHDAMYWYRQDPGQGLRLIYYSQIVNDFQKGDIAEGYSVSREKKESFPLTVTSAQKNPTAFYLCASSQTIGQGWGAFFGQGTRLTVV.

The gene calls are TRBV28 and TRBJ1-6, with D perhaps matching TRBD1 (6 bases). The CDR3 contains 16 residues. With 0 bases removed from V and 7 bases from J, the gap between germline ends came to 13 bases. CDR1 and CDR2 (germline): MDHEN, SYDVKM. This chain's CDR3 is CASSLWGAAANSPLHF. DNA for the CDR3: TGTGCCAGCAGTTTATGGGGGGCAGCAGCCAATTCACCCCTCCACTTT.

The genes are TRBV6-5 and TRBJ1-2; 8 positions agree with TRBD1. The CDR3 loop spans 16 amino acids. The germline V gene has CDR1 MNHEY and CDR2 SVGAGI. V was clipped by 4 bases and J by 4 bases; unmatched bases: 11. In nucleotides, the CDR3 is TGTGCCAGCAGTTCCCCGGGACAGGTTTCTTTCTATGGCTACACCTTC. Protein sequence: CASSSPGQVSFYGYTF.

The J gene is TRBJ2-1, the V gene TRBV6-6; the D gene is possibly TRBD2 (6 bases). This CDR3 comprises 14 residues. Germline-derived CDR1 and CDR2 are MNHNY and SVGAGI (reference sequence). The V end was cut by 5 bases, the J end by 8 bases, with 16 bases between. CDR3 sequence (DNA): TGTGCCAGCAGTCTCCCCGGGACTCGCGATGAGCAGTTCTTC. This encodes CASSLPGTRDEQFF.

The J gene is TRBJ1-2, the V gene TRBV6-5; D perhaps matches TRBD1 (6 bases). The CDR3 sequence is 15 residues long. The ends were cut back, 3 bases at V and 0 bases at J, with 11 bases in the middle. CDR1 is MNHEY, CDR2 SVGAGI, per germline. For the CDR3, the DNA is TGTGCCAGCAGTTATACGGGACAAGCTAACTATGGCTACACCTTC. Protein sequence: CASSYTGQANYGYTF.

V gene TRBV11-2 combines with J gene TRBJ1-1; D perhaps matches TRBD1 (6 bases). The ends were cut back, 3 bases at V and 7 bases at J, with 15 bases in the middle. The CDR3 runs to 14 residues. The germline gives CDR1 SGHAT, CDR2 FQNNGV. CDR3 sequence reads: CASSFASRTVEAFF. CDR3 nucleotides: TGTGCCAGCAGCTTCGCTAGCCGGACAGTTGAAGCTTTCTTT.

The V gene is TRBV5-1, the J gene TRBJ1-2, with TRBD1 identical over 9 bases. In germline, CDR1 is SGHRS, CDR2 YFSETQ. With V trimmed by 4 bases and J by 7 bases, 8 bases remained unmatched. The CDR3 runs 14 residues. CDR3 protein: CASSPGTGWGGYTF. The CDR3 coding sequence is TGCGCCAGCAGCCCAGGGACAGGGTGGGGTGGCTACACCTTC.

The rearrangement joins TRBV7-8 to TRBJ1-3; D call uncertain. Trimming left V 3 bases short and J 5 bases short, with 8 bases between. Germline CDR1 is SGHVS and CDR2 is FQNEAQ. This CDR3 is 13 amino acids long. CDR3 nucleotides: TGTGCCAGCAGCTTCTTAGAACGAAACACCATATATTTT. Translated, it gives CASSFLERNTIYF.

This chain links TRBV6-5 with TRBJ1-2, with D unresolved. Deletions cut 6 bases from V and 2 bases from J, with 7 bases between. Germline V gene sequence: CDR1 MNHEY, CDR2 SVGAGI. The CDR3 covers 12 residues. CDR3 nucleotides: TGTGCCAGCAGGAGGCAGAACTATGGCTACACCTTC. This gives the protein CASRRQNYGYTF.

The V gene is TRBV19, the J gene TRBJ1-1; TRBD1 might be the D (5 bases). This CDR3 has 13 residues. Germline V CDR1 and CDR2: LNHDA, SQIVND (reference sequence). Trimming left V 8 bases short and J 8 bases short, with 18 bases between. The CDR3 DNA reads as TGTGCCAGTCCCAGCCGCAGGGTAAGGGAAGCTTTCTTT. Residues: CASPSRRVREAFF. Full variable domain (missing parts from reference TRBV19 and TRBJ1-1): DGGITQSPKYLFRKEGQNVTLSCEQNLNHDAMYWYRQDPGQGLRLIYYSQIVNDFQKGDIAEGYSVSREKKESFPLTVTSAQKNPTAFYLCASPSRRVREAFFGQGTRLTVV.

Here the CDR3 DNA reads TGTGCCAGCAGCGTCTCCACAGGGGACTACGAGCAGTACTTC. Encoded protein: CASSVSTGDYEQYF. This sequence joins TRBV7-6 and TRBJ2-7; 7 bases align to TRBD1. Germline V lookup: CDR1 SGHVS, CDR2 FNYEAQ. CDR3 size: 14 residues. V lost 5 bases, J lost 3 bases, and 7 bases stayed unmatched.

The chain joins TRBV19 to TRBJ1-1; weak D call: TRBD1 (6 bases). The CDR3 consists of 15 residues. Per germline, CDR1 LNHDA and CDR2 SQIVND (reference sequence). Trimming took 7 bases from V and 5 from J, leaving 20 bases between them. The CDR3 DNA sequence: TGTGCCAGTATCGGGGAGGGGGATTGGTCGACTGAAGCTTTCTTT. It encodes CASIGEGDWSTEAFF.

The chain has TRBV15 and TRBJ1-5; TRBD1 matches at 10 bases. V lost 5 bases, J lost 4 bases, and 8 bases stayed unmatched. This CDR3 region has 16 residues. Germline CDR1 LNHNV, CDR2 YYDKDF (reference sequence). Here the CDR3 DNA reads TGTGCCACCAGCTCAGGACAGGGGGTTCGTAATCAGCCCCAGCATTTT. Translated, it gives CATSSGQGVRNQPQHF.

V and J are TRBV25-1 and TRBJ1-5; D perhaps matches TRBD1 (5 bases). The germline CDR1 and CDR2 sequences are MGHDK and SYGVNS. V was clipped by 4 bases and J by 8 bases, with 18 bases between them. This CDR3 comprises 15 residues. The CDR3, as DNA: TGTGCCAGCAGTGGGGGCGGAGGAGGCGTTAAGCCCCAGCATTTT. Protein: CASSGGGGGVKPQHF. The whole variable domain, remainder taken from reference TRBV25-1 and TRBJ1-5, is EADIYQTPRYLVIGTGKKITLECSQTMGHDKMYWYQQDPGMELHLIHYSYGVNSTEKGDLSSESTVSRIRTEHFPLTLESARPSHTSQYLCASSGGGGGVKPQHFGDGTRLSIL.

This clone was detected only a few times. The V and J genes are TRBV14 and TRBJ2-7; D uncertain. CDR3 length equals 14 residues. With 0 bases removed from V and 4 bases from J, the gap between germline ends came to 10 bases. In germline, CDR1 is SGHDN, CDR2 FVKESK. The CDR3 nucleotides are TGTGCCAGCAGCCAAGAGGGCTACAGATACGAGCAGTACTTC. It specifies CASSQEGYRYEQYF. Full variable domain (rest looked up from reference TRBV14 and TRBJ2-7): EAGVTQFPSHSVIEKGQTVTLRCDPISGHDNLYWYRRVMGKEIKFLLHFVKESKQDESGMPNNRFLAERTGGTYSTLKVQPAELEDSGVYFCASSQEGYRYEQYFGPGTRLTVT.